Listed below are T cell receptor beta chains from one sample, sequenced in a study of T cells in Graves' hyperthyroidism and ophthalmopathy. TCRdb independently ran MiXCR on the multiplex PCR reads; one entry per CDR3 protein. The sample contains fewer than 350,000 distinct CDR3 sequences, roughly 15% of which appear only once. The sample consisted of blood. The receptors shown here come from a woman aged 50 to 60 with Graves' hyperthyroidism that later progressed to Graves' ophthalmopathy. Each CDR3 is given with its conserved first and last residue. D genes are given only for firm matches. A row's size may be missing; if present it is once, few, many or a size class.

many TRBJ2-7 NA TRBV27 TGTGCCAGCAGTTTATTGCTGGGGCCCTACGAGCAGTACTTC CASSLLLGPYEQYF
few TRBJ2-3 TRBD1 TRBV5-6 TGTGCCAGCAGCCGCCGGGACAGGCTTTTTTGGGGAGGCCGGGGCACAGATACGCAGTATTTT CASSRRDRLFWGGRGTDTQYF
many TRBJ2-2 NA TRBV3-1 TGTGCCAGCAGCCAAGGTAGTGACTGGCCGTACGGGGAGCTGTTTTTT CASSQGSDWPYGELFF
many TRBJ2-5 TRBD1 TRBV24-1 TGTGCCACCAGTGATCCGGGACAGCAAGAGACCCAGTACTTC CATSDPGQQETQYF
many TRBJ2-1 TRBD1 TRBV20-1 TGCAGTGCTGAGGGCCGACAGGGGGCGAGGTGGGAGCAGTTCTTC CSAEGRQGARWEQFF
many TRBJ1-5 NA TRBV30 TGTGCCTGGAGTGTACAGGGCAATCAGCCCCAGCATTTT CAWSVQGNQPQHF
NA TRBJ1-5 NA TRBV7-8 TGTGCCAGCGGGATGAATCAGCCCCAGCATTTT CASGMNQPQHF
many TRBJ1-2 NA TRBV30 TGTGCCTGGAGGAGGGGACCCAGCTATGGCTACACCTTC CAWRRGPSYGYTF
many TRBJ2-5 TRBD2 TRBV18 TGTGCCAGCTCACCACCGACTAGCAGTGAGACCCAGTACTTC CASSPPTSSETQYF
many TRBJ2-7 TRBD1 TRBV11-1 TGTGCCAGCACCAAACTGCCGGGACAGGGGGGCGACGAGCAGTACTTC CASTKLPGQGGDEQYF
NA TRBJ1-6 NA TRBV7-2 TGTGCCAGCAGCTTAAGGAGCAGTGCCTATAATTCACCCCTCCACTTT CASSLRSSAYNSPLHF
many TRBJ2-3 NA TRBV27 TGTGCCAGCAGTTCCTGGGAGCGATCCCCAGATACGCAGTATTTT CASSSWERSPDTQYF
NA TRBJ2-4 NA TRBV7-9 TGTGCCAGCAGCCCTACTACGGGACTTAGAAACATTCAGTACTTC CASSPTTGLRNIQYF
many TRBJ1-1 NA TRBV12-3/TRBV12-4 TGTGCCAGCAGTCCCTGGCAGGAACGAGCTTTCTTT CASSPWQERAFF
many TRBJ2-1 TRBD2 TRBV7-9 TGTGCCAGCAGAGAAATGGCGGGAGGGAATGAGCAGTTCTTC CASREMAGGNEQFF
many TRBJ1-2 NA TRBV11-2 TGTGCCAGCAGCTTAGGGCGGGGAAGTGACTATGGCTACACCTTC CASSLGRGSDYGYTF
many TRBJ1-5 NA TRBV29-1 TGCAGCGTTGCCGAGGGTTACAATCAGCCCCAGCATTTT CSVAEGYNQPQHF